This TCR beta chain was found in a study of T cells in Graves' hyperthyroidism and ophthalmopathy (dated by TCRdb to the late 2010s). Looking at the study overall: Peripheral blood samples were taken at initial diagnosis, before any treatment was given. Following sampling, methimazole starting at 30 mg daily was given to hyperthyroidism patients, and high-dose intravenous methylprednisolone was given to ophthalmopathy patients. To identify TCR V-J signatures that set the groups apart, the researchers used a discovery cohort of 95 to 100 patients, made up of around 40 with Graves' ophthalmopathy and 57 with stable Graves' hyperthyroidism. Whether ophthalmopathy could be predicted prospectively was tested in an independent validation cohort made up of 18 to 20 hyperthyroidism patients plus 17 patients who later progressed to ophthalmopathy. The 100 discovery patients were divided at random into training and test sets in a 7:3 ratio. In six Graves' hyperthyroidism patients, the study also compared T-cell repertoires from thyroid tissue with T-cell repertoires from blood. The paper describes TCR Vbeta CDR3 sequencing of fewer than 150 peripheral blood samples, made up of 43 ophthalmopathy patients, approximately 76 hyperthyroidism patients and 17 progressor patients. Study-level results and caveats: Most expanded thyroid clonotypes (frequency above 0.001) were also detected in blood, suggesting blood repertoires may reflect thyroid immune responses. No statistical method was used to set the sample size in advance, and investigators knew the group allocation. A 13 V-J signature model separated ophthalmopathy from stable hyperthyroidism, with roughly 88% sensitivity and 81.08% specificity in cross-validation and 80%/75% in testing. In validation, the model predicted progression to ophthalmopathy with over 65% sensitivity and 72.22% specificity, a median of about 6 months before onset.

Ophthalmopathy patients had moderately to severely active disease, Clinical Activity Score of at least 3, NOSPECS grade of at least 4, and duration under 3 months. The study excluded patients with uncontrolled infections, other autoimmune diseases, pregnancy or lactation. Diagnoses were established on the basis of clinical symptoms, serum thyroxine and TRAb, thyroid ultrasound, and orbital computed tomography. PBMCs were separated from 10 ml of fresh peripheral blood using Ficoll-Paque density gradient centrifugation. Total RNA was extracted using Trizol reagent, and RNA quality was assessed on an Agilent 2100 Bioanalyzer. From cysteine to phenylalanine, the CDR3 is 14 amino acids long. Just the 42-base CDR3 DNA is kept, in frame starting at base 1. The CDR1 and CDR2 encoded by the germline V gene (reference sequence) are GTSNPN and SVGIG. Between the V and J ends, shortened by 0 bases and 10 bases respectively, the junction contains 13 bases.

The TCR beta CDR3 regions were amplified from RNA transcripts. The first round of RT-PCR for the TCR CDR3 was performed with the HTBI primer set and the Qiagen OneStep RT-PCR kit. The libraries were constructed in a second round of multiplex PCR and then size-selected and purified. Paired-end sequencing of the libraries was performed with 100 bp reads on an Illumina HiSeq2000. As for the original processing: SOAPnuke was used to process the raw data, with reads discarded if the reads contained adapters or uncalled bases, had a mean Phred below 15, or lacked an exact constant-primer or identifier match. High-quality paired reads were merged with COPE v1.2.5, and unique nucleotide sequences were defined as clonotypes. Clonotypes were aligned to IMGT TRBV, TRBD and TRBJ reference segments using MiTCR v1.1. The analysis was restricted to V-J combinations with a frequency above 0.0001, which together covered roughly 99% of the repertoires. A TCS score was defined as the ratio of F50 (clonal expansion) to E x V (chaos), with BLOSUM62-based TCRdist applied between CDR3 peptides within each V-J. Welch's t-statistics and random forest reduced 450 to 600 V-J features to 13, which were used in a naive Bayes classifier (R e1071). TCRdb redid the processing of the public reads, applying fastp at Q25 and MiXCR, and retained in-frame beta chains. Under each unique CDR3 protein, matching rows form one entry showing the most common genes and DNA. The V and J calls reflect TCRdb's pipeline rather than the authors' work. Within this sample are 250,000 to 350,000 distinct CDR3 sequences, with roughly 20% of them counted one time only. Of the sample, about 60% is held by the ten largest clones.

This clonotype was picked up many times. Its antigen is still unknown. No base-level quality is on record; no much larger clone is a single base apart. This clonotype was obtained from a man aged 25 to 45 with Graves' ophthalmopathy. What was sequenced was blood. The rearranged chain carries TRBV30 and TRBJ1-6; TRBD1 is possibly the D segment (6 matching bases). The CDR3 reads CAWSVQGSHSPLHF. The nucleotides read TGTGCCTGGAGTGTACAGGGTTCTCACTCACCCCTCCACTTT.